A single T cell receptor beta chain is shown here with its context. It lacks a known antigen. No base-level quality is on record; no much larger clone is a single base apart. V gives up 0 bases and J gives up 5 bases, and the segment between their germline ends measures 1 base. CDR1 and CDR2 (MNHEY, SVGAGI) derive from the germline V gene. The CDR3 goes from the cysteine to the phenylalanine over 12 residues. The sequence is cut down to CDR3 DNA, 36 bases in frame from base 1. The sample comes from a study of shared clonotypes between healthy human individuals (dated by TCRdb to between 2020 and 2021). About the full investigation: The cohort comprised two women and three men aged 18 to 49 years. Each donor's leukapheresis produced roughly between roughly 0.85 and 10 billion PBMCs. Different laboratories and diverse techniques were used to prepare libraries and sequence TCR repertoires, to increase sequencing depth and limit assay-specific biases. To estimate repertoire size and how much clonotypes are shared between individuals, the study performed deep sequencing of blood TCR repertoires from five healthy adults. Per donor, three plates each were used for CD4 naive and CD4 memory, two for CD8 naive, and one for CD8 memory. Results the study describes overall, beyond this receptor: When a few donors were compared, the shared fraction of clonotypes was roughly 4.8% for naive CD4, more than 3% for naive CD8, 2.3% for memory CD4, and less than 0.45% for memory CD8. Sampling was restricted to blood, and TCR repertoires in tissues likely differ from the TCR repertoires found in blood. Higher generation probabilities were observed for clonotypes shared by all four sorted-subset donors than for non-shared clonotypes. Pairwise subsampling led to the expectation that sequencing depth would affect the degree of clonotype sharing among donors. Even with the large sequencing depth, rarefaction of the sorted-subset datasets indicated that sequencing was incomplete. The small number of donors limited the genetic and exposure-history diversity represented. Naive subsets generally had larger estimated clonotype richness than memory subsets.

Healthy HIV-negative adults with no recently reported acute infections or vaccinations were included as donors. Every donor was a Caucasian adult living in Nashville, Tennessee, USA. CD4+ T cells were enriched through magnetic negative selection, after which naive cells were positively selected on CD45RA and the remaining negative fraction served as the memory subset. Blood was collected by leukapheresis, and PBMCs were isolated by Ficoll-Histopaque density gradient centrifugation and then cryopreserved in liquid nitrogen vapor phase. Analytical flow cytometry was used to check the purity and quantity of every magnetically sorted T cell population. From each sorted fraction, genomic DNA was isolated and quantified by UV absorbance on a Nanodrop 2000c. Using the deep immunoSEQ assay, TCR CDR3 regions were amplified from genomic DNA by multiplex PCR. Extracted genomic DNA from each cell subset was spread evenly across all wells of several immunoSEQ 96-well plates, with each plate serving as a replicate. Each replicate PCR for sorted subsets received about 210 ng genomic DNA, equal to about 30,000 T cell genomes. Purified libraries were quantified with a Qubit 3.0 fluorometer, sized on a Bioanalyzer 2100, and re-quantified with the KAPA Library Quantification kit. Every immunoSEQ 96-well plate was sequenced on a separate single-read 150-cycle Illumina NextSeq 550 flow cell. Per the authors' processing: Because only junctional sequences without quality scores were contained in the immunoSEQ output, filtering matching that applied to full-length reads could not be performed. To assign V/J genes and CDR3, sequences were annotated using PyIR, a Python wrapper for IgBLAST v1.9, with IMGT germline references. Reads were removed for weak V/J assignments (E-value above 1e-6), missing CDR3, stop codons, out-of-frame junctions, or ambiguous translated residues. V3J clonotypes were defined as sequences sharing an identical inferred V gene, J gene, and CDR3 amino acid sequence. Percentage overlap between repertoires was calculated by dividing the number of shared unique clonotypes by the size of the smaller repertoire. RTK rarefaction, the Chao1 estimator, and Recon v2.1 estimates of unobserved clonotypes were used to assess repertoire richness. Generation probabilities for all TCRbeta clonotypes obtained by the gDNA method from several donors were computed using OLGA. Here the immuneACCESS table is served through TCRdb, limited to in-frame sequences with V and J called. Missing clones are a known gap in these copies; in checked studies unresolved V genes cover under half, and the rest lacks a known reason. Clonal size and the V and J genes are those of that table, whereas D and trimming came from the DNA. Recorded for this sample are about 2.5 million clones; around 92% of them occurred a single time. Together, the top ten hold 0.3% to 0.45% of the sample.

The TCR sequence derives from a young man in good health. Some clones in this sample may be carry-over from other donors' samples. The V gene is TRBV6-5 and the J gene is TRBJ1-4; the D segment cannot be called with confidence. The sample comprised naive CD4+ T cells from PBMCs. The sample's cell subset or site label is to be understood as: CD45RA+ positively selected. The CDR3: CASSYSNEKLFF. The nucleotide sequence reads as follows: TGTGCCAGCAGTTACTCGAATGAAAAACTGTTTTTT.